Listed below are T cell receptor beta chains from one sample, sequenced in a study of control samples from healthy donors and cancer patients. Sequenced by immunoSEQ multiplex PCR; TCRdb stores in-frame clones only, minus some. The table includes over 85,000 clones, roughly nine tenths detected once. The sample was blood. These receptors came from a woman younger than 30 in good health. Each CDR3 is given with its conserved first and last residue. The D gene is left open where the match is weak. Size tells how often a clone was seen (once, few, many) or the class of an expanded clone, and some rows leave it out.

>.|TRBJ1-2|TRBV9|.
TGTGCCAGCAGCTCGCGCGGGACGGAGGCCTATGGCTACACCTTC
CASSSRGTEAYGYTF
>.|TRBJ1-2|TRBV3-1/TRBV3-2|.
TGTGCCAGCAGCCACAGGGTAACCGGACTCACTAACTATGGCTACACCTTC
CASSHRVTGLTNYGYTF
>.|TRBJ1-1|TRBV5-7|.
TGTGCCAGCTCCCCTGAAGCTTTCTTT
CASSPEAFF
>.|TRBJ1-1|TRBV27|.
TGTGCCAGCAGTGTTAATCGGGGAACTGAAGCTTTCTTT
CASSVNRGTEAFF
>.|TRBJ1-5|TRBV28|.
TGTGCCAGCAGGGGGGCCGGCAACAATCAGCCCCAGCATTTT
CASRGAGNNQPQHF
>.|TRBJ1-6|TRBV2|.
TGTGCCAGCAGTGAACGCCAAGGAAATTCACCCCTCCACTTT
CASSERQGNSPLHF
>.|TRBJ2-2|TRBV24-1|.
TGTGCCACCAGTGATGGTACCGGGGAGCTGTTTTTT
CATSDGTGELFF
>.|TRBJ1-5|TRBV10-1|TRBD1
TGCGCCAGCAGCAAGGACAGGGGGCTCGAGTATCAGCCCCAGCATTTT
CASSKDRGLEYQPQHF
>.|TRBJ2-5|TRBV6-5|.
TGTGCCAGCAGTTACCCGGGGCAGGGAGGAGAAGAGACCCAGTACTTC
CASSYPGQGGEETQYF
>once|TRBJ2-5|TRBV18|TRBD1
TGTGCCAGCTCACCAGTAAGACAGGGCCTCCAAGAGACCCAGTACTTC
CASSPVRQGLQETQYF
>.|TRBJ2-7|TRBV11-3|.
TGTGCCAGCAGCCCAGGTTTCAGTAGAGGCTACGAGCAGTACTTC
CASSPGFSRGYEQYF
>.|TRBJ2-3|TRBV5-1|.
TGCGCCAGCAGCCAGTGGGGGGGCCTGACAGATACGCAGTATTTT
CASSQWGGLTDTQYF
>.|TRBJ2-3|TRBV27|.
TGTGCCAGCAGTACCCGACAGTCCTCGCTCACAGATACGCAGTATTTT
CASSTRQSSLTDTQYF
>.|TRBJ1-2|TRBV11-3|TRBD1
TGTGCCAGCAGCGCGGGACAGGGAGAGAATGGCTACACCTTC
CASSAGQGENGYTF
>.|TRBJ2-3|TRBV30|.
TGTGCCTGGAGTGTAACTGGCCTTAGTACAGATACGCAGTATTTT
CAWSVTGLSTDTQYF
>.|TRBJ2-5|TRBV28|.
TGTGCCAGCAGTCCGCCCCAAGAGACCCAGTACTTC
CASSPPQETQYF
>.|TRBJ2-7|TRBV30|.
TGTGCCTCTTCAGGAGGGACTTCGATCTACGAGCAGTACTTC
CASSGGTSIYEQYF
>.|TRBJ2-7|TRBV2|.
TGTGCCACAAACCCCTGGGACTTGTCCTACGAGCAGTACTTC
CATNPWDLSYEQYF
>.|TRBJ1-3|TRBV12-5|.
TGTGCTAGTGGTTTATCAGGGGCGTCTGGAAACACCATATATTTT
CASGLSGASGNTIYF
>.|TRBJ1-1|TRBV30|.
TGTGCCTGGTGGTACAGATTGAACACTGAAGCTTTCTTT
CAWWYRLNTEAFF
>.|TRBJ2-7|TRBV7-2|TRBD2
TGTGCCAGCAGCTTAGGTGGTGGTGCTAGCGGCTACGAGCAGTACTTC
CASSLGGGASGYEQYF
>.|TRBJ2-1|TRBV6-4|.
TGTGTCTGGACAGACAATGAGCAGTTCTTC
CVWTDNEQFF
>.|TRBJ1-4|TRBV29-1|.
TGCAGCGTTGTGTCGGAGGAGCCGTTTAGCAGGGACGTTGAAAAACTGTTTTTT
CSVVSEEPFSRDVEKLFF
>.|TRBJ1-5|TRBV30|TRBD1
TGTGCCTGGGGGACAGGGGTGAGGCCCCAGCATTTT
CAWGTGVRPQHF
>.|TRBJ1-2|TRBV6-5|.
TGTGCCAGCAGGGGCGTGGGAATATATGGCTACACCTTC
CASRGVGIYGYTF
>.|TRBJ1-2|TRBV19|TRBD1
TGTGCCAGTAGTATCCCGGGACAGGATGGCTACACCTTC
CASSIPGQDGYTF
>.|TRBJ1-2|TRBV19|TRBD1
TGTGCCAGTAGTTTACGACAGGGAACGGGGCATAACTATGGCTACACCTTC
CASSLRQGTGHNYGYTF
>.|TRBJ1-1|TRBV6-4|.
TGTGCCAGCAGTGTCGGGGGGAGCACTGAAGCTTTCTTT
CASSVGGSTEAFF
>.|TRBJ2-3|TRBV4-2|.
TGTGCCAGCAGCCAAGATCGGTCCAGGGGCACAGATACGCAGTATTTT
CASSQDRSRGTDTQYF
>.|TRBJ1-6|TRBV3-1/TRBV3-2|.
TGTGCCAGCAGCCAACAGGGCAGTCAAAATTCACCCCTCCACTTT
CASSQQGSQNSPLHF
>once|TRBJ1-1|TRBV7-9|.
TGTGCCAGCTCCCAGCAGGGTACTGAAGCTTTCTTT
CASSQQGTEAFF
>.|TRBJ2-5|TRBV5-1|.
TGCGCCAGCAGCTTGGCTGGGTCTGCACAAGAGACCCAGTACTTC
CASSLAGSAQETQYF
>.|TRBJ1-1|TRBV3-1/TRBV3-2|TRBD1
TGTGCCAGCAGCCAAGGGACAGGGGGAGCTTTCTTT
CASSQGTGGAFF
>.|TRBJ2-1|TRBV19|.
TGTGCCAGTAGTATCAGAGGGTACAATGAGCAGTTCTTC
CASSIRGYNEQFF
>.|TRBJ1-5|TRBV19|.
TGTGCCAGTAGTGTCGATTCATGGCAGCCCCAGCATTTT
CASSVDSWQPQHF
>.|TRBJ2-1|TRBV9|.
TGTGCCAGCAGCGCACAGGACAATGAGCAGTTCTTC
CASSAQDNEQFF
>.|TRBJ1-3|TRBV24-1|.
TGTGCCACCAGTGATTTGGCGTCGGGAAACACCATATATTTT
CATSDLASGNTIYF
>.|TRBJ2-7|TRBV7-5|.
TGTGCCAGAAGCTTAGCGGGAGAAAGGGCTATAGAGCAGTACTTC
CARSLAGERAIEQYF
>.|TRBJ1-5|TRBV7-9|TRBD1
TGTGCCAGCAGCTTTGGGACAGGTACTTATCAGCCCCAGCATTTT
CASSFGTGTYQPQHF
>.|TRBJ1-1|TRBV3-1/TRBV3-2|TRBD1
TGTGCCAGCAGCCAAGGCTCGGGACAGATGAACACTGAAGCTTTCTTT
CASSQGSGQMNTEAFF
>.|TRBJ2-3|TRBV5-4|.
TGTGCCAGCAGCTTGAATGGTTACACAGATACGCAGTATTTT
CASSLNGYTDTQYF
>.|TRBJ1-1|TRBV30|TRBD1
TGTGCCTGGAGTGTAGGGGACAGGGGTACTGAAGCTTTCTTT
CAWSVGDRGTEAFF
>.|TRBJ1-1|TRBV6-5|TRBD1
TGTGCCAGCAGCAGGACAGGGGTATTGGCTGAAGCTTTCTTT
CASSRTGVLAEAFF
>.|TRBJ2-1|TRBV5-8|TRBD2
TGTGCCAGCAGCTTGGGATCGGGACTAGTTAGTGGTGAGCAGTTCTTC
CASSLGSGLVSGEQFF
>.|TRBJ2-1|TRBV24-1|.
TGTGCCACCAGTGAGCCGGGAAATCAGTACAATGAGCAGTTCTTC
CATSEPGNQYNEQFF
>.|TRBJ1-5|TRBV2|.
TGTGCCAGCAGTATTTGGGACAAAAATCAGCCCCAGCATTTT
CASSIWDKNQPQHF